A single T cell receptor beta chain is shown here with its context. This specimen belongs to a study of PD-1 and CTLA-4 blockade in melanoma. V was pared by 11 bases and J by 3 bases, with 16 bases between. CDR1 and CDR2 from the germline V gene are ENHRY and SYGVKD. The CDR3 runs to 13 residues. Clones were read by immunoSEQ multiplex PCR, and TCRdb kept only the in-frame ones, dropping some. Of around 15,000 clones listed, 70% to 80% were seen once; the top ten hold roughly 14%. The rearrangement links TRBV10-3 to TRBJ1-2, with unresolved D. This specimen was CD8+ T cells from peripheral blood, taken from a patient given anti-PD-1 treatment. The receptor's source is a human donor with melanoma. In nucleotides, the CDR3 is TGTGCCGTTACAGCGAGCGCCGACTATGGCTACACCTTC. Translating gives CAVTASADYGYTF.